Sequencing of this T cell receptor beta chain was carried out in a study of blood T cell repertoires in COVID-19. Study context: Researchers got acute and convalescent COVID-19 samples from the United States, Italy and Spain. Sources were T cells, B-cell-depleted T cells, or PBMCs; the material itself was cDNA or gDNA.

This CDR3 comprises 20 residues. V gave up 1 base and J gave up 4 bases; unmatched junction bases: 16. The V gene's germline CDR1 is LGHDT and CDR2 YNNKEL (reference sequence). As handled by the study authors: It was from reference gene primer amplification that nucleated cell counts were estimated. This table comes from immunoSEQ multiplex PCR, and its TCRdb copy is limited to in-frame clones, with some not included. V and J calls and clone size come straight from that table; D and trimming were deduced from the DNA. The sample comprises over 70,000 clones, 70% to 90% of which are singletons, and roughly a sixth rests with the top ten.

This receptor was taken from a human donor in a cohort sampled during active COVID-19. V usage is TRBV3-1 (or the pseudogene TRBV3-2) and J usage is TRBJ1-3; 10 nucleotides line up with TRBD1. The sample comprised peripheral blood. In DNA form, the CDR3 reads TGTGCCAGCAGCCAAGCTTTACCCCTGGGGGGACAGGGGTTCGGAAACACCATATATTTT. This encodes CASSQALPLGGQGFGNTIYF.